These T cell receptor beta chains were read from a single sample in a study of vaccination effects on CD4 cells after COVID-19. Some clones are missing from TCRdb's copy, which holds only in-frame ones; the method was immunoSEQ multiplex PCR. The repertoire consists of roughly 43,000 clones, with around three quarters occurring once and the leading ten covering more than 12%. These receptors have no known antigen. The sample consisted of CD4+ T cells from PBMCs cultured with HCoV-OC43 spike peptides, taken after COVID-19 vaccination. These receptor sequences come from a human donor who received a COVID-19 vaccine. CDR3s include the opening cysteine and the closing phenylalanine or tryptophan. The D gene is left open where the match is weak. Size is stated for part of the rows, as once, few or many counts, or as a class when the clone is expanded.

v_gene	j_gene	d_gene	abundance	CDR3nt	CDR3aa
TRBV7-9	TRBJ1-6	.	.	TGTGCCAGCAGGACAGCCCAGAATAATTCACCCCTCCACTTT	CASRTAQNNSPLHF
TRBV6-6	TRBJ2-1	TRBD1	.	TGTGCCAGCAGTCCGCGACAGGGAACTTACAATGAGCAGTTCTTC	CASSPRQGTYNEQFF
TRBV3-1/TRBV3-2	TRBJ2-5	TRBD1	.	TGTGCCAGCAGCCAAGTACAGGGGGCTTTTTTCGGGACCCAGTACTTC	CASSQVQGAFFGTQYF
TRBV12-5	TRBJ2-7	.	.	TGTGCTAGTGGTTTGGGGACCTACGGGGAGCAGTACTTC	CASGLGTYGEQYF
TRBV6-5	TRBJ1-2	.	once	TGTGCCAGCAGTTACTCGCAGGGTCTGGGTGGCTACACCTTC	CASSYSQGLGGYTF
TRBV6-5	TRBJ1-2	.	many	TGTGCCACCACTTCGCGGACCGGACAGTTCGGGGGCTACACCTTC	CATTSRTGQFGGYTF
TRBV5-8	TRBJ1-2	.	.	TGTGCCAGCAGCTGGGATTTTGGTGGCTACACCTTC	CASSWDFGGYTF
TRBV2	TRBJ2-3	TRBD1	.	TGTGCCAGCAGTGAAGTGGACAGGGTCCCAGATACGCAGTATTTT	CASSEVDRVPDTQYF
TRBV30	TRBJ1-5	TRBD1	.	TGTGCCTGGTCGACAGGGGGCGGTCAGCCCCAGCATTTT	CAWSTGGGQPQHF
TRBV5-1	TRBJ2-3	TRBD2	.	TGCGCCAGCAGCTACCGGACTAGCGGGAGTACGGATACGCAGTATTTT	CASSYRTSGSTDTQYF
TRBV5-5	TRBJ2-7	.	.	TGTGCCAGCAGCCTCGAGCTGGGGACCGTCAATATCTACGAGCAGTACTTC	CASSLELGTVNIYEQYF
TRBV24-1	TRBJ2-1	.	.	TGTGCCACCAGTGTACAAAATGAGCAGTTCTTC	CATSVQNEQFF
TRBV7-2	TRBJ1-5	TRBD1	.	TGTGCCAGCAGCTCAAGGGGGCTAAGTCAGCCCCAGCATTTT	CASSSRGLSQPQHF
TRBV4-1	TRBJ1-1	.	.	TGCGCCAGCAGCGGGTATTTCCGGGGTACTGAAGCTTTCTTT	CASSGYFRGTEAFF
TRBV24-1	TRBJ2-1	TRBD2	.	TGTGCCACCAGTGGGGCCGCGGGAGGGGAGCAGTTCTTC	CATSGAAGGEQFF
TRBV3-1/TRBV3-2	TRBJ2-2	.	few	TGTGCCAGCAGCCCCTCGAACACCGGGGAGCTGTTTTTT	CASSPSNTGELFF
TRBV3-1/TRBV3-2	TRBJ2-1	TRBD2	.	TGTGCCAGCAGCCGTTCCATGGCGGGGGGGCGCAATGAGCAGTTCTTC	CASSRSMAGGRNEQFF
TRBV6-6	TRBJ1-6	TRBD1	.	TGTGCCAGCAGTCCTAATGCACGACAGGGGTTTAACTCACCCCTCCACTTT	CASSPNARQGFNSPLHF
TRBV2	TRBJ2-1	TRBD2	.	TGTGCCAGCAGCGGGGGACTAAACAATGAGCAGTTCTTC	CASSGGLNNEQFF
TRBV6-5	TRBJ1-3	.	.	TGTGCCAGCAGTCCCCGGGGAGGTTGGGACACCATATATTTT	CASSPRGGWDTIYF
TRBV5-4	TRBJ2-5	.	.	TGTGCCAGCAGCTGGGATCGGGGAGAGACCCAGTACTTC	CASSWDRGETQYF
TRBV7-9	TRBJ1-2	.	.	TGTGCCAGCAGCTTAGCGGCGGGGGATGCAGGGGGCTACACCTTC	CASSLAAGDAGGYTF
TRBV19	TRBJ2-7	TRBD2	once	TGTGCCAGTAGTATGCGGGGGGCCAGGGAGCAGTACTTC	CASSMRGAREQYF
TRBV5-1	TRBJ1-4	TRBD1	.	TGCGCCAGCAGCTTGGATATCCCCAGGGGGAATGAAAAACTGTTTTTT	CASSLDIPRGNEKLFF
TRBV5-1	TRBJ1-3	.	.	TGCGCCAGCAGCTTGGGGACTGCCTCTGGAAACACCATATATTTT	CASSLGTASGNTIYF
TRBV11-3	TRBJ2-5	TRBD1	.	TGTGCCAGCAGCTTAAGGACTATGACAGGGGGGCAAGAGACCCAGTACTTC	CASSLRTMTGGQETQYF
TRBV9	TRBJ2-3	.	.	TGTGCCAGCAGCGTAGTCAGGGTTGGGACAGATACGCAGTATTTT	CASSVVRVGTDTQYF
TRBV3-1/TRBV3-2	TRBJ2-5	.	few	TGTGCCAGCAGCCTGGGAAGATTGGGGACCCAGTACTTC	CASSLGRLGTQYF
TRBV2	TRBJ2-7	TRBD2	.	TGTGCCAGCAGTTCCCGACTAGCGGGATCGGCCGAGCAGTACTTC	CASSSRLAGSAEQYF